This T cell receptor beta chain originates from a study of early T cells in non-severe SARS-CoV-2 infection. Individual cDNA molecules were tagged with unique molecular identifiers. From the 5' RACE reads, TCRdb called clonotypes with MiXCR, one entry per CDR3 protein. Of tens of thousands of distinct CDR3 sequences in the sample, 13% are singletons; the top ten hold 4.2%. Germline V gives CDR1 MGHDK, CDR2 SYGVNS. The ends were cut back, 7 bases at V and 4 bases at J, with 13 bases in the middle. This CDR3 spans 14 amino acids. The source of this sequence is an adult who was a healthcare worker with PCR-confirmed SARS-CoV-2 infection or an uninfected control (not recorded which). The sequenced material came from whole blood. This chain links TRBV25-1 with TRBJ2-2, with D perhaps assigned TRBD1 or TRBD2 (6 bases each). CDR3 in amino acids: CASKRGVGTGELFF. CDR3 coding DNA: TGTGCCAGCAAAAGGGGGGTAGGCACCGGGGAGCTGTTTTTT.